This is a list of T cell receptor beta chains from one sample in a study of response to subunit inactivated influenza vaccine. Each CDR3 protein is one row after TCRdb ran MiXCR on the RT-PCR reads. The table lists hundreds of thousands of distinct CDR3 sequences, approximately 18% of them singletons. This material consisted of PBMCs from blood, taken around 5 days after vaccination. The receptors were sampled from a middle-aged man who received an inactivated influenza vaccine. CDR3s include the opening cysteine and the closing phenylalanine or tryptophan. A D gene is named only where the DNA matches it firmly. Not all rows give a size; the values are once, few, many and, for expanded clones, a class.

abundance: few
d_gene: NA
v_gene: TRBV10-3
j_gene: TRBJ1-2
CDR3nt: TGTGCCATCACCCCTGGGGGGGTAACTAACTATGGCTACACCTTC
CDR3aa: CAITPGGVTNYGYTF

abundance: NA
d_gene: NA
v_gene: TRBV6-1
j_gene: TRBJ2-3
CDR3nt: TGTGCCAGCAGTGAAAGGGGGGGGACGGTTCCTCATACGCAGTATTTT
CDR3aa: CASSERGGTVPHTQYF

abundance: many
d_gene: NA
v_gene: TRBV7-2
j_gene: TRBJ1-2
CDR3nt: TGTGCCAGCAGCTTAGACTGGACCGTCGGGGGCTACACCTTC
CDR3aa: CASSLDWTVGGYTF

abundance: NA
d_gene: NA
v_gene: TRBV12-1
j_gene: TRBJ2-7
CDR3nt: TGTGCCAGCAGCTACCCAGGACAGTCGAACGCCTACGAGCAGTACTTC
CDR3aa: CASSYPGQSNAYEQYF

abundance: few
d_gene: NA
v_gene: TRBV4-2
j_gene: TRBJ1-2
CDR3nt: TGTGCCAGCAGCCAAGGAGCGGGGGCTGGCTACACCTTC
CDR3aa: CASSQGAGAGYTF

abundance: NA
d_gene: NA
v_gene: TRBV11-2
j_gene: TRBJ2-1
CDR3nt: TGTGCCAGCAGCTTAGCACCATCGCTCCCGGCGTTCTTC
CDR3aa: CASSLAPSLPAFF

abundance: few
d_gene: TRBD1
v_gene: TRBV12-3/TRBV12-4
j_gene: TRBJ1-1
CDR3nt: TGTGCCAGCAGACTAACAGGGGCACCTAACACTGAAGCTTTCTTT
CDR3aa: CASRLTGAPNTEAFF

abundance: NA
d_gene: TRBD1
v_gene: TRBV5-1
j_gene: TRBJ1-2
CDR3nt: TGCGCCAGCAGTCAGACAGGGAGGTATGGCTACACCTTC
CDR3aa: CASSQTGRYGYTF

abundance: many
d_gene: NA
v_gene: TRBV27
j_gene: TRBJ2-7
CDR3nt: TGTGCCAGCAGTTTATCGTCGTGGCCGGGACTGACCTACGAGCAGTACTTC
CDR3aa: CASSLSSWPGLTYEQYF

abundance: many
d_gene: TRBD1
v_gene: TRBV20-1
j_gene: TRBJ2-7
CDR3nt: TGCAGTGCTACCCGACAGGGCCCCGAGCAGTACTTC
CDR3aa: CSATRQGPEQYF

abundance: NA
d_gene: NA
v_gene: TRBV27
j_gene: TRBJ2-1
CDR3nt: TGTGCCAGCAGTCCCCTCGGCAGGGGCGACAATGAGCAGTTCTTC
CDR3aa: CASSPLGRGDNEQFF

abundance: few
d_gene: NA
v_gene: TRBV29-1
j_gene: TRBJ2-3
CDR3nt: TGCAGCACGCGAGACTTGGGAATGGGGACAGATACGCAGTATTTT
CDR3aa: CSTRDLGMGTDTQYF

abundance: few
d_gene: NA
v_gene: TRBV20-1
j_gene: TRBJ2-7
CDR3nt: TGCAGTGCTACCGCTCGCGGGTTCGGCGAGCAGTACTTC
CDR3aa: CSATARGFGEQYF

abundance: many
d_gene: TRBD2
v_gene: TRBV5-6
j_gene: TRBJ2-1
CDR3nt: TGTGCCAGCAGCGCTCCGGGACTAGCGGGTACCAATGAGCAGTTCTTC
CDR3aa: CASSAPGLAGTNEQFF

abundance: NA
d_gene: NA
v_gene: TRBV6-2/TRBV6-3
j_gene: TRBJ1-2
CDR3nt: TGTGCCAGCAGTTACGGGCAGTACTATGGCTACACCTTC
CDR3aa: CASSYGQYYGYTF

abundance: many
d_gene: TRBD1
v_gene: TRBV6-2/TRBV6-3
j_gene: TRBJ2-1
CDR3nt: TGTGCCAGCAGTACAACAGGGGTTGAGCAGTTCTTC
CDR3aa: CASSTTGVEQFF

abundance: few
d_gene: NA
v_gene: TRBV20-1
j_gene: TRBJ2-7
CDR3nt: TGCAGTGCTCGCAGGGATGACTACGAGCAGTACTTC
CDR3aa: CSARRDDYEQYF

abundance: few
d_gene: NA
v_gene: TRBV27
j_gene: TRBJ2-7
CDR3nt: TGTGCCAGCAGTGCCAGGGGCAGTTCCTACGAGCAGTACTTC
CDR3aa: CASSARGSSYEQYF

abundance: NA
d_gene: NA
v_gene: TRBV7-2
j_gene: TRBJ1-6
CDR3nt: TGTGCCAGCACCCTCAGGGCAGGGTATAATTCACCCCTCCACTTT
CDR3aa: CASTLRAGYNSPLHF

abundance: NA
d_gene: NA
v_gene: TRBV2
j_gene: TRBJ2-5
CDR3nt: TGTGCCAGCAGTAAACGGACGTCTGGTGGGACCCAGTACTTC
CDR3aa: CASSKRTSGGTQYF

abundance: NA
d_gene: NA
v_gene: TRBV27
j_gene: TRBJ1-6
CDR3nt: TGTGCCAGCAGTTTATCGGGACGGCCGTTCTATAATTCACCCCTCCACTTT
CDR3aa: CASSLSGRPFYNSPLHF

abundance: few
d_gene: NA
v_gene: TRBV20-1
j_gene: TRBJ1-2
CDR3nt: TGCAGTGCTAGCGGCCAGAGGGGCGCGGGCTATGGCTACACCTTC
CDR3aa: CSASGQRGAGYGYTF

abundance: NA
d_gene: TRBD1
v_gene: TRBV20-1
j_gene: TRBJ2-2
CDR3nt: TGCAGTGCTAGCCAGGGGGCCGGGGAGCTGTTTTTT
CDR3aa: CSASQGAGELFF

abundance: NA
d_gene: TRBD2
v_gene: TRBV4-1
j_gene: TRBJ2-1
CDR3nt: TGCGCCAGCAGCCAAACTAGCGGGGGAGACAATGAGCAGTTCTTC
CDR3aa: CASSQTSGGDNEQFF

abundance: NA
d_gene: TRBD1
v_gene: TRBV5-6
j_gene: TRBJ1-6
CDR3nt: TGTGCCAGCAGCTTGCCTGGGGACAGTAATTCACCCCTCCACTTT
CDR3aa: CASSLPGDSNSPLHF

abundance: NA
d_gene: NA
v_gene: TRBV20-1
j_gene: TRBJ1-2
CDR3nt: TGCAGTGCTAGAGGAGGGGGCTATGGCTACACCTTC
CDR3aa: CSARGGGYGYTF

abundance: few
d_gene: NA
v_gene: TRBV20-1
j_gene: TRBJ2-5
CDR3nt: TGCAGTGCTAGAGATTTGAGTAACAGCCAAGAGACCCAGTACTTC
CDR3aa: CSARDLSNSQETQYF

abundance: few
d_gene: TRBD1
v_gene: TRBV5-1
j_gene: TRBJ1-5
CDR3nt: TGCGCCAGCAGCTTGGATGGACAGGGTAATCAGCCCCAGCATTTT
CDR3aa: CASSLDGQGNQPQHF

abundance: few
d_gene: NA
v_gene: TRBV7-2
j_gene: TRBJ2-3
CDR3nt: TGTGCCAGCAGCCCGCAGCGGGCAGATACGCAGTATTTT
CDR3aa: CASSPQRADTQYF

abundance: few
d_gene: NA
v_gene: TRBV2
j_gene: TRBJ2-2
CDR3nt: TGTGCCATCAACCCTGTGGGACCACCGAACACCGGGGAGCTGTTTTTT
CDR3aa: CAINPVGPPNTGELFF

abundance: many
d_gene: NA
v_gene: TRBV14
j_gene: TRBJ2-7
CDR3nt: TGTGCCAGCAGCCAAGAAGTCATCTACGAGCAGTACTTC
CDR3aa: CASSQEVIYEQYF

abundance: few
d_gene: NA
v_gene: TRBV12-3/TRBV12-4
j_gene: TRBJ1-5
CDR3nt: TGTGCCAGCAGTTCGGACCCTCACTATAGCAATCAGCCCCAGCATTTT
CDR3aa: CASSSDPHYSNQPQHF

abundance: many
d_gene: NA
v_gene: TRBV7-8
j_gene: TRBJ1-5
CDR3nt: TGTGCCAGTAGGGGGGCGGGTCAGCCCCAGCATTTT
CDR3aa: CASRGAGQPQHF

abundance: NA
d_gene: NA
v_gene: TRBV6-2/TRBV6-3
j_gene: TRBJ2-7
CDR3nt: TGTGCCAGCAGTTATCCGTTTCCTAGATCAAGGGACTACGAGCAGTACTTC
CDR3aa: CASSYPFPRSRDYEQYF

abundance: NA
d_gene: TRBD2
v_gene: TRBV29-1
j_gene: TRBJ2-1
CDR3nt: TGCAGCGTTGAATCCAGCGGGAGGATATGGGGCAATGAGCAGTTCTTC
CDR3aa: CSVESSGRIWGNEQFF

abundance: NA
d_gene: TRBD2
v_gene: TRBV9
j_gene: TRBJ2-2
CDR3nt: TGTGCCAGCAGCGCGTCCGGGACTAGCGCTTCGAACACCGGGGAGCTGTTTTTT
CDR3aa: CASSASGTSASNTGELFF

abundance: NA
d_gene: NA
v_gene: TRBV18
j_gene: TRBJ2-5
CDR3nt: TGTGCCAGCTCAATGGCCTCCTTGGAGACCCAGTACTTC
CDR3aa: CASSMASLETQYF

abundance: NA
d_gene: NA
v_gene: TRBV30
j_gene: TRBJ2-7
CDR3nt: TGTGCCTGGGGCAGGGGTCGCTACGAGCAGTACTTC
CDR3aa: CAWGRGRYEQYF

abundance: many
d_gene: NA
v_gene: TRBV12-3/TRBV12-4
j_gene: TRBJ2-7
CDR3nt: TGTGCCAGCAGTTTCCCCGGGCAGGGCACCTACGAGCAGTACTTC
CDR3aa: CASSFPGQGTYEQYF

abundance: NA
d_gene: NA
v_gene: TRBV10-3
j_gene: TRBJ1-1
CDR3nt: TGTGCCATCAGAACAAGAGCGGGGAACACTGAAGCTTTCTTT
CDR3aa: CAIRTRAGNTEAFF

abundance: NA
d_gene: NA
v_gene: TRBV27
j_gene: TRBJ2-1
CDR3nt: TGTGCCAGCAGTTTCGCAGGGGCACTCTCCTACAATGAGCAGTTCTTC
CDR3aa: CASSFAGALSYNEQFF

abundance: NA
d_gene: NA
v_gene: TRBV6-2/TRBV6-3
j_gene: TRBJ2-1
CDR3nt: TGTGCCAGCAGTTACGGGTGGTCGGGGTTTGCCAATGAGCAGTTCTTC
CDR3aa: CASSYGWSGFANEQFF